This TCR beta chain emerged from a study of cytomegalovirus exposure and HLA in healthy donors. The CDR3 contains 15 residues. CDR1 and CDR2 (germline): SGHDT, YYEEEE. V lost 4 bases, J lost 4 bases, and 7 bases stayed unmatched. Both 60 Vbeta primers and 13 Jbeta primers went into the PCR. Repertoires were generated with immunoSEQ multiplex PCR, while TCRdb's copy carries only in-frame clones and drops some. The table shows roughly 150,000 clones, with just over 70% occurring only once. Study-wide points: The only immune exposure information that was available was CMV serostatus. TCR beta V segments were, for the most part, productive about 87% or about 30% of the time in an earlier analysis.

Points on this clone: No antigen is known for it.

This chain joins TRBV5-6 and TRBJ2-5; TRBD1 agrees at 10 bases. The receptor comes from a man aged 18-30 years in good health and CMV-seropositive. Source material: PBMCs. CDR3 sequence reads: CASSPGQGVGETQYF. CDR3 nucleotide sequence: TGTGCCAGCAGCCCCGGACAGGGGGTAGGAGAGACCCAGTACTTC.